This T cell receptor beta chain derives from a study of beta chain features in type 1 diabetes. Trimming took off 0 bases at V and 4 bases at J, with 6 bases between the two ends. This CDR3 is built from 14 residues. Germline V CDR1 and CDR2: LNHNV, YYDKDF (reference sequence). The isolated RNA, all of it, was reverse transcribed, so expressed TCRB transcripts were what got sequenced. Only in-frame clones appear in the TCRdb table, and some are missing; sequencing was by immunoSEQ multiplex PCR. The sample contains under 300,000 clones, 25% to 35% of which appear only once. This sequence originates from a man aged 25 to 40 in good health. V gene TRBV15 combines with J gene TRBJ2-2, with D perhaps matching TRBD1 (5 bases). The sample was central memory CD4+ T cells from blood. CDR3 DNA: TGTGCCACCAGCAGAGAGCAGGGCACCGGGGAGCTGTTTTTT. Translation: CATSREQGTGELFF.